These T cell receptor beta chains were read from a single sample in a study of cytomegalovirus exposure and HLA in healthy donors. The protocol was immunoSEQ multiplex PCR, while the TCRdb copy is restricted to in-frame clones and leaves out a portion. The table includes 210,000 or so clones, approximately 84% detected once. Specimen: PBMCs. Source of these receptors: a middle-aged woman in good health and CMV-seronegative. The CDR3 runs from the conserved cysteine through the conserved F or W. Each record gives: V gene, D gene, clone size, J gene, CDR3 protein, CDR3 DNA. The D gene is left open where the match is weak. Not every row has a clone size; where given, it reads once, few, many or a size class.

TRBV4-3	.	.	TRBJ2-7	CASSHRGSYEQYF	TGCGCCAGCAGCCATAGGGGTTCCTACGAGCAGTACTTC
TRBV6-1	.	.	TRBJ1-2	CASCGPLDYGYTF	TGTGCCAGCTGTGGGCCATTGGACTATGGCTACACCTTC
TRBV5-1	.	few	TRBJ2-1	CASVPDSGNEQFF	TGCGCCAGCGTCCCAGATAGCGGTAATGAGCAGTTCTTC
TRBV14	.	.	TRBJ2-5	CASSHRVETQYF	TGTGCCAGCAGCCACAGGGTAGAGACCCAGTACTTC
TRBV7-8	.	once	TRBJ1-6	CASSRNREGSPLHF	TGTGCCAGCAGCAGAAACAGGGAGGGCTCACCCCTCCACTTT
TRBV15	.	few	TRBJ2-5	CATSRDARGETQYF	TGTGCCACCAGCAGAGATGCCCGGGGGGAGACCCAGTACTTC
TRBV14	.	.	TRBJ1-1	CASSQDVTKEAFF	TGTGCCAGCAGCCAAGATGTGACTAAGGAGGCTTTCTTT
TRBV11-2	TRBD1	once	TRBJ1-2	CASSPGGGQGTF	TGTGCCAGCAGTCCCGGGGGGGGACAGGGAACCTTC
TRBV9	TRBD2	.	TRBJ2-5	CASSDSPGLVGLVETQYF	TGTGCCAGCAGCGACTCACCGGGACTAGTTGGTCTTGTAGAGACCCAGTACTTC
TRBV9	.	.	TRBJ2-3	CASSVEDSLSTQYF	TGTGCCAGCAGCGTAGAGGATAGCCTTAGTACGCAGTATTTT
TRBV4-3	.	.	TRBJ1-3	CASSQGLREVNTIYF	TGCGCCAGCAGCCAAGGACTCAGGGAGGTAAACACCATATATTTT
TRBV4-1	.	once	TRBJ2-7	CASSQVGGRDYEQYF	TGCGCCAGCAGCCAAGTCGGTGGGCGGGACTACGAGCAGTACTTC
TRBV15	.	.	TRBJ2-3	CATSRDKSDPRGTQYF	TGTGCCACCAGCAGAGATAAATCGGACCCCAGGGGTACGCAGTATTTT
TRBV2	TRBD1	.	TRBJ2-2	CASRAGTGVTGELFF	TGTGCCAGCAGAGCCGGGACAGGGGTCACCGGGGAGCTGTTTTTT
TRBV2	TRBD2	.	TRBJ2-5	CASKRGVQETQYF	TGTGCCAGCAAACGGGGGGTTCAAGAGACCCAGTACTTC
TRBV4-3	TRBD1	.	TRBJ2-2	CASSQGFRDREVQNTGELFF	TGCGCCAGCAGCCAAGGGTTCCGGGACAGGGAGGTTCAGAACACCGGGGAGCTGTTTTTT
TRBV2	TRBD1	.	TRBJ1-2	CASSGTGDYGYTF	TGTGCCAGCAGTGGAACAGGGGACTATGGCTACACCTTC
TRBV29-1	.	.	TRBJ1-1	CSALDRNTEAFF	TGCAGCGCCCTGGACAGAAACACTGAAGCTTTCTTT
TRBV7-7	.	.	TRBJ2-3	CASSLGSGGTDTQYF	TGTGCTAGCAGCTTAGGTTCAGGGGGCACAGATACGCAGTATTTT
TRBV2	.	.	TRBJ1-1	CASSENRAAFF	TGTGCCAGCAGTGAAAACAGGGCGGCTTTCTTT
TRBV9	.	few	TRBJ2-1	CASSALPGGLAVDEQFF	TGTGCCAGCAGCGCCCTCCCTGGCGGGTTAGCCGTCGATGAGCAGTTCTTC
TRBV5-5	TRBD1	.	TRBJ1-1	CASSADRVEAFF	TGTGCCAGCAGCGCCGACAGGGTTGAAGCTTTCTTT
TRBV19	TRBD2	.	TRBJ2-1	CASRRTSGGDQFF	TGTGCCAGTAGAAGGACTAGCGGGGGGGATCAGTTCTTC
TRBV30	.	.	TRBJ1-1	CAWSVLGGLSEAFF	TGTGCCTGGAGTGTACTCGGGGGGCTGTCTGAAGCTTTCTTT
TRBV18	.	.	TRBJ2-1	CASSPRGGFEQFF	TGTGCCAGCTCACCGAGGGGGGGATTTGAGCAGTTCTTC
TRBV6-5	TRBD2	.	TRBJ2-1	CASSSSMSIGGAPFF	TGTGCCAGCAGTTCCTCGATGAGTATCGGGGGGGCCCCCTTCTTC
TRBV7-2	.	.	TRBJ2-7	CASSLPYEQYF	TGTGCCAGCAGCCTCCCGTACGAGCAGTACTTC
TRBV5-1	.	.	TRBJ1-1	CASSYLTGYDAEAFF	TGCGCCAGCAGCTACTTAACAGGGTACGACGCTGAAGCTTTCTTT
TRBV19	TRBD1	few	TRBJ1-4	CASCRGLNEKLFF	TGTGCCAGTTGCAGGGGGCTTAATGAAAAACTGTTTTTT
TRBV14	.	.	TRBJ1-1	CASSQGWGGEAFF	TGTGCCAGCAGCCAGGGGTGGGGAGGCGAAGCTTTCTTT
TRBV7-2	.	few	TRBJ2-7	CASSLAQYEQYF	TGTGCCAGCAGCTTAGCTCAATACGAGCAGTACTTC
TRBV25-1	TRBD1	.	TRBJ1-1	CASSESGGGTEAFF	TGTGCCAGCAGTGAATCAGGGGGCGGCACTGAAGCTTTCTTT
TRBV9	TRBD2	.	TRBJ2-1	CASSGSGGAIIEQFF	TGTGCCAGCAGCGGTAGCGGGGGGGCCATTATTGAGCAGTTCTTC
TRBV11-2	.	once	TRBJ1-1	CASSPYRLGGRGTEAFF	TGTGCCAGCAGCCCCTATAGATTAGGGGGGCGGGGGACTGAAGCTTTCTTT
TRBV19	.	.	TRBJ2-5	CASGRGGFEETQYF	TGTGCCAGTGGCAGGGGCGGATTTGAAGAGACCCAGTACTTC
TRBV19	TRBD1	.	TRBJ1-1	CASSTHARTGLNTEAFF	TGTGCCAGTAGTACCCACGCCAGGACAGGGTTGAACACTGAAGCTTTCTTT
TRBV15	.	.	TRBJ1-1	CATSSNRVMNTEAFF	TGTGCCACCAGCAGCAACAGGGTTATGAACACTGAAGCTTTCTTT
TRBV28	.	.	TRBJ2-5	CASSLGTFGQETQYF	TGTGCCAGCAGTTTAGGGACATTTGGCCAAGAGACCCAGTACTTC
TRBV2	TRBD1	.	TRBJ1-5	CASSEEQGNQPQHF	TGTGCCAGCAGTGAAGAACAGGGGAATCAGCCCCAGCATTTT
TRBV5-6	.	.	TRBJ2-7	CASSFTFGSYEQYF	TGTGCCAGCAGCTTCACTTTTGGCTCCTACGAGCAGTACTTC
TRBV9	TRBD1	few	TRBJ2-7	CASSTRTGASSYEQYF	TGTGCCAGCAGCACTCGGACAGGGGCCAGCTCCTACGAGCAGTACTTC
TRBV4-2	.	.	TRBJ1-5	CASSHSGADYSNQPQHF	TGTGCCAGCAGCCATAGTGGCGCAGACTATAGCAATCAGCCCCAGCATTTT
TRBV5-6	TRBD1	once	TRBJ2-2	CASSLGQGSNTGELFF	TGTGCCAGCAGCTTAGGACAGGGTTCGAACACCGGGGAGCTGTTTTTT
TRBV2	.	.	TRBJ1-2	CASSEDRLYGYTF	TGTGCCAGCAGTGAAGACCGTCTATATGGCTACACCTTC
TRBV7-9	TRBD1	.	TRBJ1-4	CASSSITGGFEKLFF	TGTGCCAGCAGCTCCATTACAGGGGGCTTTGAAAAACTGTTTTTT
TRBV5-1	TRBD1	.	TRBJ1-1	CASSLSGQGWTEAFF	TGCGCCAGCAGCTTATCGGGACAGGGGTGGACTGAAGCTTTCTTT
TRBV29-1	.	.	TRBJ1-1	CSVVGVNTEAFF	TGCAGCGTTGTCGGGGTGAACACTGAAGCTTTCTTT
TRBV15	TRBD1	once	TRBJ2-3	CATKGQGETDTQYF	TGTGCCACCAAAGGACAGGGTGAAACAGATACGCAGTATTTT
TRBV5-4	.	once	TRBJ2-2	CASSLAGVGTGELFF	TGTGCCAGCAGCTTGGCGGGGGTGGGGACCGGGGAGCTGTTTTTT
TRBV19	.	.	TRBJ2-1	CASKGVEGGALDEQFF	TGTGCCAGTAAGGGGGTGGAGGGGGGGGCCTTGGATGAGCAGTTCTTC
TRBV27	TRBD2	.	TRBJ2-7	CASSGERGGRREQYF	TGTGCCAGCAGTGGAGAGCGGGGGGGCCGGCGCGAGCAGTACTTC
TRBV7-9	TRBD1	.	TRBJ1-6	CASSLRDRKGSSPLHF	TGTGCCAGCAGCTTACGGGACAGGAAGGGTAGCTCACCCCTCCACTTT